This T cell receptor beta chain was identified during a study of blood T cell repertoires in COVID-19. Study-wide context: T cells, B-cell-depleted T cells, or PBMCs supplied cDNA or gDNA.

Authors' analysis steps: Amplification with reference gene primers provided the estimates of nucleated cell counts. Libraries were prepared by immunoSEQ multiplex PCR; TCRdb keeps only in-frame clonotypes and omits some of them. From that table come the V and J calls and clone size; the DNA was used to work out D and trimming. This sample yields 410,000 or so clones, of which 70% to 90% are seen a single time; 1.5% to 1.9% belongs to the top ten. Patients in Seattle were enrolled during active infection, then followed longitudinally. The CDR3 consists of 11 residues. Trimming shortened V by 4 bases and J by 3 bases, and 7 bases separated the two germline ends. The V gene's germline CDR1 is SQVTM and CDR2 ANQGSEA.

V is TRBV29-1 and J is TRBJ2-7; D possibly corresponds to TRBD1 (5 bases). This sequence originates from a woman in her thirties or forties with COVID-19, enrolled during active disease. Source material: peripheral blood. The CDR3 DNA follows: TGCAGCGTTGTTAGGGGCTACGAGCAGTACTTC. Encoded protein: CSVVRGYEQYF.